This entry lists 32 T cell receptor beta chains sequenced from one sample in a study of T cell responses to AZD1222 COVID-19 vaccine. Data came from immunoSEQ multiplex PCR; TCRdb stores just in-frame clones and leaves some out. Of some 130,000 clones listed, roughly nine tenths were seen once; the top ten hold approximately 3.4%. Sequencing was performed on peripheral blood, taken on day 0 of AZD1222 vaccination. The receptors were gathered from an adult in good health.

This rearrangement joins TRBV3-1 (or the pseudogene TRBV3-2) to TRBJ1-1; no clear D gene. Trimming stripped 5 bases from V and 6 bases from J, with 10 bases between. Per germline, CDR1 LGHDT and CDR2 YNNKEL (reference sequence). The CDR3 covers 12 residues. This CDR3 is CASSARWAEAFF. In DNA form, the CDR3 reads TGTGCCAGCAGCGCCCGGTGGGCTGAAGCTTTCTTT.

V is TRBV24-1 and J is TRBJ2-2; 9 bases are shared with TRBD2. With 7 bases clipped from V and 7 bases from J, the junction kept 6 bases outside the gene matches. Germline V CDR1 and CDR2: KGHDR, SFDVKD. CDR3 length: 14 amino acids. CDR3 protein: CATSSGRLNGELFF. The DNA for the CDR3 is TGTGCCACCAGCAGCGGGAGGTTGAACGGGGAGCTGTTTTTT.

The V call is TRBV18, the J call TRBJ2-4; D remains unclear. Trimming took off 3 bases at V and 0 bases at J, with 12 bases between the two ends. Germline-derived CDR1 and CDR2 are KGHSH and LQKENI. The CDR3 covers 16 residues. The DNA of the CDR3 is TGTGCCAGCTCACCCGCCGTCGCCTTAGCCAAAAACATTCAGTACTTC. As protein: CASSPAVALAKNIQYF.

The chain has TRBV6-5 and TRBJ1-2; D is perhaps TRBD1 (5 bases). Per germline, CDR1 MNHEY and CDR2 SVGAGI. V dropped 0 bases and J dropped 8 bases, with 16 bases sitting between them. CDR3 length: 15 residues. The CDR3 nucleotides read TGTGCCAGCAGTTACTCAGGGCAGGGAGTAGAGGGCTACACCTTC. It translates to CASSYSGQGVEGYTF.

This clone was picked up a small number of times. This chain connects TRBV7-2 to TRBJ1-2; D gene uncertain. The length of the CDR3 is 15 residues. Trimming left V 5 bases short and J 8 bases short, with 21 bases between. The germline gives CDR1 SGHTA, CDR2 FQGNSA. This chain's CDR3 is CASSPGAPTSGGYTF. Here the CDR3 DNA reads TGTGCCAGCAGCCCAGGAGCCCCGACATCGGGGGGCTACACCTTC.

This chain connects TRBV19 to TRBJ2-5; TRBD2 matches at 9 bases. CDR3 length equals 16 residues. The germline gives CDR1 LNHDA, CDR2 SQIVND (reference sequence). The V gene end was trimmed by 6 bases and the J gene end by 7 bases; junction bases not matched to a gene: 15. CDR3 bases: TGTGCCAGTAGCCCATCGACTAGCGGAAGGGGGGCGACCCAGTACTTC. This encodes CASSPSTSGRGATQYF.

This chain joins TRBV3-1 (or the pseudogene TRBV3-2) and TRBJ2-2, with 16 nucleotides matching TRBD2. Germline V gene lookup returns CDR1 LGHDT and CDR2 YNNKEL (reference sequence). Unmatched junction bases numbered 10, after V lost 5 bases and J lost 4 bases. This CDR3 region has 19 residues. The DNA of the CDR3 is TGTGCCAGCAGCTTACCGGGACTAGCGGGAGGGCCGAGCACCGGGGAGCTGTTTTTT. It codes for CASSLPGLAGGPSTGELFF.

A single count supports this clone. This sequence joins TRBV29-1 and TRBJ1-1, with a weak D call TRBD1 (6 bases). This CDR3 region has 11 residues. V was pared by 7 bases and J by 2 bases, with 8 bases between. Germline values: CDR1 SQVTM, CDR2 ANQGSEA. CDR3: CSGTDNTEAFF. The CDR3 nucleotides read TGCAGCGGGACAGATAACACTGAAGCTTTCTTT. Complete variable domain (other parts from reference TRBV29-1 and TRBJ1-1): SAVISQKPSRDICQRGTSLTIQCQVDSQVTMMFWYRQQPGQSLTLIATANQGSEATYESGFVIDKFPISRPNLTFSTLTVSNMSPEDSSIYLCSGTDNTEAFFGQGTRLTVV.

The chain carries TRBV7-9 and TRBJ2-3; possible D gene TRBD2, 7 bases. Germline V gene lookup returns CDR1 SEHNR and CDR2 FQNEAQ (reference sequence). The CDR3 runs 16 residues. The germline V and J ends were trimmed by 3 bases and 4 bases, with 17 bases remaining between them. DNA of the CDR3: TGTGCCAGCAGCTTCCCGGCCAGGGGAGGGGCAGATACGCAGTATTTT. Amino acids: CASSFPARGGADTQYF.

V is TRBV6-5 and J is TRBJ1-2; TRBD1 is a possible D gene (6 bases). CDR1 and CDR2 from the germline V gene are MNHEY and SVGAGI. The CDR3 extends over 11 amino acids. Trimming pared 7 bases from V and 10 bases from J, leaving 13 bases between. Written as DNA, the CDR3 is TGTGCCAGCAAAAAGGGGGGAGCCTACACCTTC. This encodes CASKKGGAYTF.

The V and J genes are TRBV19 and TRBJ2-7; possible D gene TRBD2, 5 bases. The CDR3 runs to 12 residues. Germline CDR1 is LNHDA and CDR2 is SQIVND (reference sequence). The ends were cut back, 1 base at V and 6 bases at J, with 7 bases in the middle. CDR3 sequence reads: CASSIAGSEQYF. The CDR3 nucleotides read TGTGCCAGTAGTATAGCGGGGTCCGAGCAGTACTTC.

The J gene is TRBJ2-1, the V gene TRBV19, with D perhaps matching TRBD2 (5 bases). Per germline, CDR1 LNHDA and CDR2 SQIVND (reference sequence). Trimming removed 3 bases from V and 2 bases from J, with 11 bases in between. This CDR3 comprises 15 residues. CDR3 in amino acids: CASSIDGEPYNEQFF. DNA for the CDR3: TGTGCCAGTAGTATCGACGGGGAACCCTACAATGAGCAGTTCTTC.

This chain uses TRBV19 with TRBJ1-1; D may be TRBD1 (6 bases). V was cut by 3 bases and J by 5 bases, with 13 bases left in between. The germline CDR1 and CDR2 sequences are LNHDA and SQIVND (reference sequence). This CDR3 contains 14 residues. The CDR3 is CASSIGGSMTEAFF. In nucleotides, the CDR3 is TGTGCCAGTAGTATTGGGGGCAGTATGACTGAAGCTTTCTTT.

V and J are TRBV29-1 and TRBJ1-5; no clear D. Trimming took 5 bases from V and 1 from J, leaving 9 bases between them. Germline lookup yields CDR1 SQVTM and CDR2 ANQGSEA. CDR3 length: 13 residues. The CDR3 coding sequence is TGCAGCGTTTCCCGAGACAGCAATCAGCCCCAGCATTTT. Translating gives CSVSRDSNQPQHF.

V is TRBV11-3 and J is TRBJ2-3, with TRBD2 as a possible D gene (7 bases). This CDR3 has 18 residues. V gave up 2 bases and J gave up 3 bases, with 21 bases separating them. Germline V gene data show CDR1 as SGHNT and CDR2 as YENEEA. CDR3 region: CASSLSMGEGQGTDTQYF. Here the CDR3 DNA reads TGTGCCAGCAGCTTATCGATGGGGGAGGGCCAGGGGACAGATACGCAGTATTTT.

The J gene is TRBJ2-7, the V gene TRBV7-9; 8 bases agree with TRBD2. The CDR3 sequence is 14 residues long. The V gene end was trimmed by 0 bases and the J gene end by 5 bases; junction bases not matched to a gene: 3. The germline V gene has CDR1 SEHNR and CDR2 FQNEAQ (reference sequence). The CDR3 DNA reads TGTGCCAGCAGCTTAGCAGCGGGAGTCCACGAGCAGTACTTC. Translation: CASSLAAGVHEQYF.

This clone was seen only once. The genes are TRBV15 and TRBJ2-6; D is possibly TRBD1 or TRBD2 (5 bases each). V shed 5 bases and J shed 1 base, with 9 bases lying between them. Germline CDR1 and CDR2: LNHNV and YYDKDF (reference sequence). This CDR3 comprises 15 residues. The CDR3 loop reads CATSAWGSGANVLTF. DNA for the CDR3: TGTGCCACCAGCGCCTGGGGGTCTGGGGCCAACGTCCTGACTTTC.

V and J are TRBV6-2 or TRBV6-3 and TRBJ1-1, with a possible D match to TRBD1 (5 bases). CDR1 is MNHEY, CDR2 SVGEGT, per germline. The CDR3 has 15 amino acids. Trimming removed 3 bases from V and 5 bases from J, with 16 bases in between. The CDR3: CASSYRGGPGTEAFF. CDR3 in DNA: TGTGCCAGCAGTTATCGGGGAGGCCCAGGGACTGAAGCTTTCTTT.

The chain links TRBV9 to TRBJ2-7; 8 bases are a match to TRBD1. Losses at the gene ends were 2 bases for V and 0 bases for J; bases not matched to a gene: 4. The CDR3 runs to 15 residues. The germline CDR1 and CDR2 sequences are SGDLS and YYNGEE. As DNA, the CDR3 is TGTGCCAGCAGCGTTCGGGGACAGGACTCCTACGAGCAGTACTTC. Translating it yields CASSVRGQDSYEQYF.

This clone appeared a single time. V and J are TRBV3-1 (or the pseudogene TRBV3-2) and TRBJ1-1; tentative D call: TRBD1 (5 bases). The ends were cut back, 2 bases at V and 5 bases at J, with 9 bases in the middle. The CDR3 has 13 residues. Germline V lookup: CDR1 LGHDT, CDR2 YNNKEL (reference sequence). In nucleotides, the CDR3 is TGTGCCAGCAGCCAAAGGGGAGGGACTGAAGCTTTCTTT. The encoded protein is CASSQRGGTEAFF.

The gene calls are TRBV3-1 (or the pseudogene TRBV3-2) and TRBJ1-1, with TRBD1 matching over 9 bases. With 2 bases clipped from V and 5 bases from J, the junction kept 9 bases outside the gene matches. CDR3 length: 16 amino acids. From germline, CDR1 is LGHDT and CDR2 YNNKEL (reference sequence). The CDR3 spells CASSQTHTGGETEAFF. The CDR3 DNA reads as TGTGCCAGCAGCCAAACACACACAGGGGGCGAGACTGAAGCTTTCTTT.

The chain couples TRBV20-1 to TRBJ1-2, with D possibly TRBD1 on 5 matching bases. CDR1 is DFQATT and CDR2 is SNEGSKA in the germline V gene (reference sequence). This CDR3 comprises 14 residues. V lost 5 bases, J lost 5 bases, and 18 bases lay in between. The CDR3 DNA reads TGCAGTGCTCGTGATGCAGGGAGAGGTTATGGCTACACCTTC. Its translation is CSARDAGRGYGYTF.

The CDR3 DNA reads as TGTGCCAGCAGCTCAGAAGGTACTCTCCAAGAGACCCAGTACTTC. Encoded protein: CASSSEGTLQETQYF. This chain links TRBV5-6 with TRBJ2-5; the D is unclear. The CDR3 is made up of 15 amino acids. Germline V gene data show CDR1 as SGHDT and CDR2 as YYEEEE. V shed 3 bases and J shed 1 base, with 13 bases lying between them. Combining the CDR3 with reference TRBV5-6 and TRBJ2-5 gives the whole variable domain DAGVTQSPTHLIKTRGQQVTLRCSPKSGHDTVSWYQQALGQGPQFIFQYYEEEERQRGNFPDRFSGHQFPNYSSELNVNALLLGDSALYLCASSSEGTLQETQYFGPGTRLLVL.

The V and J genes are TRBV9 and TRBJ1-1; D is undetermined. Germline V gene sequence: CDR1 SGDLS, CDR2 YYNGEE. V lost 0 bases to trimming and J lost 0 bases, with 9 bases between them. The CDR3 has 15 residues. CDR3 residues: CASSVAGVMNTEAFF. CDR3 DNA: TGTGCCAGCAGCGTAGCTGGGGTTATGAACACTGAAGCTTTCTTT.

V usage is TRBV27 and J usage is TRBJ2-1; no definite D call. The V end lost 5 bases, the J end lost 5 bases, and 13 bases lay between the germline ends. Germline V lookup: CDR1 MNHEY, CDR2 SMNVEV (reference sequence). This CDR3 comprises 14 residues. The CDR3 region is CASSRPPSHNEQFF. The CDR3 DNA follows: TGTGCCAGCAGTCGCCCCCCCTCACACAATGAGCAGTTCTTC.

J is TRBJ1-6 and V is TRBV11-1, with TRBD1 matching 10 bases. This CDR3 has 16 amino acids. The germline gives CDR1 SGHAT, CDR2 FQDESV (reference sequence). After removal of 1 base from V and 7 bases from J, the junction contained 4 bases not matched to a gene. This CDR3 is CASSLGQGAHNSPLHF. In nucleotides, the CDR3 is TGTGCCAGCAGCTTAGGACAGGGGGCGCACAATTCACCCCTCCACTTT.

The chain combines TRBV19 with TRBJ2-1, with TRBD2 identical over 14 bases. CDR1 is LNHDA and CDR2 is SQIVND in the germline V gene (reference sequence). The CDR3 sequence is 17 residues long. V shed 10 bases, J shed 2 bases, and the junction held 10 bases outside the gene matches. CDR3 coding DNA: TGTGCCACCTCCGGGACTAGCGGGAGTCTGACCTACAATGAGCAGTTCTTC. This sequence encodes CATSGTSGSLTYNEQFF.

The rearrangement joins TRBV7-9 to TRBJ1-5; D remains ambiguous. Germline V gene sequence: CDR1 SEHNR, CDR2 FQNEAQ (reference sequence). The length of the CDR3 is 15 residues. The ends were cut back, 5 bases at V and 2 bases at J, with 13 bases in the middle. The CDR3 sequence is CASSRDDGGNQPQHF. The CDR3 DNA is TGTGCCAGCAGCCGCGATGATGGGGGCAATCAGCCCCAGCATTTT.

V is TRBV30 and J is TRBJ1-6; TRBD1 matches at 8 bases. CDR1 is GTSNPN, CDR2 SVGIG, per germline (reference sequence). The CDR3 consists of 13 residues. V lost 7 bases and J lost 6; bases outside the gene matches: 5. CDR3 protein: CASGQVFNSPLHF. DNA for the CDR3: TGTGCCTCGGGACAGGTCTTTAATTCACCCCTCCACTTT.

The chain joins TRBV18 to TRBJ1-4; 7 bases fit TRBD1. Germline values: CDR1 KGHSH, CDR2 LQKENI. V lost 1 base, J lost 6 bases, and 2 bases stayed unmatched. The length of the CDR3 is 14 residues. The CDR3 loop is CASSPQGAHEKLFF. The CDR3 DNA is TGTGCCAGCTCACCACAGGGGGCACATGAAAAACTGTTTTTT.

This chain joins TRBV9 and TRBJ2-2; the D gene is possibly TRBD1 (6 bases). Germline V CDR1 and CDR2: SGDLS, YYNGEE. There are 15 residues in the CDR3. Trimming pared 9 bases from V and 2 bases from J, leaving 17 bases between. DNA of the CDR3: TGTGCCATCCCCAGTAGGGACACCAACACCGGGGAGCTGTTTTTT. Translated: CAIPSRDTNTGELFF.

This rearrangement joins TRBV14 to TRBJ2-5; D possibly corresponds to TRBD1 (5 bases). This CDR3 has 15 amino acids. V lost 4 bases to trimming and J lost 3 bases, with 15 bases between them. CDR1 is SGHDN, CDR2 FVKESK, per germline. The CDR3 region has the DNA TGTGCCAGCAGCCCATTTTGGGGCACCGAAGAGACCCAGTACTTC. Its translation is CASSPFWGTEETQYF.